This T cell receptor beta chain derives from a study of blood T cell repertoires in COVID-19 (dated by TCRdb to the early 2020s). Background on the whole study: Samples from collaborators originated in the United States, Italy and Spain and spanned both the acute and convalescent phases of COVID-19. The prospective study material was composed of cDNA or gDNA derived from T cells, B-cell-depleted T cells, or PBMCs. Subjects who had been exposed to COVID-19, were actively infected with it, or had recovered from it provided the deeply sampled blood TCRbeta repertoires that made up the dataset. The repertoires were released in a freely available public database intended as a resource for research on the immune response to SARS-CoV-2. The samples were drawn from two sources: the first 160 participants of the ongoing ImmuneRACE study, and 1,000 to 1,500 subjects contributed by 6 global collaborators. The sample metadata nearly always contained a de-identified subject ID, COVID-19 status, age in years and sex. HLA class I and class II types, where available, came from metadata supplied by the sample provider rather than from assay-based typing.

From V the trimming removes 9 bases and from J it removes 4 bases, while the gene matches leave 9 bases of the junction unaccounted for. From cysteine to phenylalanine, the CDR3 is 14 amino acids long. CDR3 DNA only is kept here, 42 bases in frame from base 1. CDR1 and CDR2 (LNHDA, SQIVND) derive from the germline V gene (reference sequence). The immunoSEQ Assay, a bias-controlled multiplex PCR, was used to amplify TCRbeta CDR3 regions from genomic DNA. As for the authors' bioinformatics: The number of nucleated cells in each sample was estimated by amplification of reference gene primers within the assay. Sequence reads were collapsed and filtered to measure the absolute abundance of every unique TCRbeta CDR3 rearrangement. Productive Simpson clonality was computed per sample as the square root of Simpson's diversity index over productive rearrangements. The source is immuneACCESS, and TCRdb retained only in-frame sequences with V and J called. Part of the clones is not carried over; for the studies checked, unresolved V genes explain less than half of this, and the remainder is unexplained. The D gene and trimming were derived from the DNA, and the V and J assignments and clone size from that table. The sample includes about 200,000 clones, with less than 90% observed a single time. Of the sample, roughly 0.69% falls within the top ten clones.

A remark on this clone: Its specific antigen is unknown. Base qualities are not at hand, and no much larger clone is one base apart.

Points the paper makes about the study in general: Clinical and demographic metadata were provided uncurated, with the amount varying by source and participant.

Whole blood was collected in K2EDTA tubes by collaborating institutions according to the institutions' own protocols. Collaborator samples were shipped for TCRbeta analysis as frozen whole blood, isolated PBMCs, or DNA extracted from either sample type. Specimen: peripheral blood. The receptor was derived from a man aged 35-49 years with acute or convalescent COVID-19. This receptor chain uses TRBV19 and TRBJ2-5; 9 middle bases align to TRBD1. The sequenced DNA is TGTGCCAGCGGATCGACAGGGGGAACAGAGACCCAGTACTTC. Protein translation: CASGSTGGTETQYF.